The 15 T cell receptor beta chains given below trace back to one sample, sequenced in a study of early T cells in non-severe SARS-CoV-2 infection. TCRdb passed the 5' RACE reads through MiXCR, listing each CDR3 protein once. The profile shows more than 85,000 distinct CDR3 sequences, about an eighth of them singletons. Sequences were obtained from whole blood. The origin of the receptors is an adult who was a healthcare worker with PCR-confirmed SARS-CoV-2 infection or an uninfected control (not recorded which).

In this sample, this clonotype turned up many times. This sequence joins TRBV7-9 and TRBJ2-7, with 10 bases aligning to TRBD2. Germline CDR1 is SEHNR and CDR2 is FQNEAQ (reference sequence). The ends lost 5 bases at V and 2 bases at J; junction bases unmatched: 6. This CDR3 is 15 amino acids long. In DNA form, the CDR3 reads TGTGCCAGCAGCAGTACTAGCGGGACCACCTACGAGCAGTACTTC. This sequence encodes CASSSTSGTTYEQYF. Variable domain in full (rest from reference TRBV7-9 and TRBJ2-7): DTGVSQNPRHKITKRGQNVTFRCDPISEHNRLYWYRQTLGQGPEFLTYFQNEAQLEKSRLLSDRFSAERPKGSFSTLEIQRTEQGDSAMYLCASSSTSGTTYEQYFGPGTRLTVT.

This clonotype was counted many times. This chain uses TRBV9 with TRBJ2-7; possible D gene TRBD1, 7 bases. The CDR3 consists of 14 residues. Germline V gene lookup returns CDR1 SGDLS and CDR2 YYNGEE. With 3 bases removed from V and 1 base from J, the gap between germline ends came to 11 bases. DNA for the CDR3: TGTGCCAGCAGCGCGACAGGGACTTCCTACGAGCAGTACTTC. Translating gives CASSATGTSYEQYF.

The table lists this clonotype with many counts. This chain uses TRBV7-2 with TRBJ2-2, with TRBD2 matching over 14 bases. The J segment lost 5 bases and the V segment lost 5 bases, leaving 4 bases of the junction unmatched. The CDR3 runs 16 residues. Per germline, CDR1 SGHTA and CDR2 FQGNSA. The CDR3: CASSTGLAGVTGELFF. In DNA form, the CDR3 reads TGTGCCAGCAGCACGGGACTAGCGGGAGTTACCGGGGAGCTGTTTTTT. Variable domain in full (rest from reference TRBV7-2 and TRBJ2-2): GAGVSQSPSNKVTEKGKDVELRCDPISGHTALYWYRQSLGQGLEFLIYFQGNSAPDKSGLPSDRFSAERTGGSVSTLTIQRTQQEDSAVYLCASSTGLAGVTGELFFGEGSRLTVL.

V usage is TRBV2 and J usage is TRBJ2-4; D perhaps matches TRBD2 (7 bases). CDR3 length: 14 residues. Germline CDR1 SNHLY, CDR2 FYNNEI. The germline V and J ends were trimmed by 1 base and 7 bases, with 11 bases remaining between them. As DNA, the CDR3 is TGTGCCAGCAGTGAAGATGGGAGGGGGAACATTCAGTACTTC. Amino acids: CASSEDGRGNIQYF.

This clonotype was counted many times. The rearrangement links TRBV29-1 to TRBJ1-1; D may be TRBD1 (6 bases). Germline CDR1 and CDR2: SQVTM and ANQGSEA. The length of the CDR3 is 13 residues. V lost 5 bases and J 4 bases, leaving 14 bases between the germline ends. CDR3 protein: CSVSNRVPTEAFF. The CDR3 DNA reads TGCAGCGTTAGCAACAGGGTTCCCACTGAAGCTTTCTTT.

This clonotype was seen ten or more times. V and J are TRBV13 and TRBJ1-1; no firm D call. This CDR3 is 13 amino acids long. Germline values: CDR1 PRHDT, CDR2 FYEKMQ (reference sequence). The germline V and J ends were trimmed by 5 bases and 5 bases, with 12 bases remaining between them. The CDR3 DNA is TGTGCCAGCAGCCGTTCGGGTTTGACTGAAGCTTTCTTT. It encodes CASSRSGLTEAFF. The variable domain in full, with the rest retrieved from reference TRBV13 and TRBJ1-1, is AAGVIQSPRHLIKEKRETATLKCYPIPRHDTVYWYQQGPGQDPQFLISFYEKMQSDKGSIPDRFSAQQFSDYHSELNMSSLELGDSALYFCASSRSGLTEAFFGQGTRLTVV.

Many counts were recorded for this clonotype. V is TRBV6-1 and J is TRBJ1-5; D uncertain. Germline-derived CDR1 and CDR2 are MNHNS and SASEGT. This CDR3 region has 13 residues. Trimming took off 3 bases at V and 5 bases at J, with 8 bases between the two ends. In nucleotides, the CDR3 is TGTGCCAGCAGTGAGTCCGGCTATCAGCCCCAGCATTTT. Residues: CASSESGYQPQHF.

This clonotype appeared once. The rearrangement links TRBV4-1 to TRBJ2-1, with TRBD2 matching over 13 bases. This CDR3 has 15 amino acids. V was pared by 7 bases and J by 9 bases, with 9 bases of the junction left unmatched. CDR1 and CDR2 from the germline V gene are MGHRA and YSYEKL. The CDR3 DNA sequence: TGCGCCAGCACCGCAACTAGCGGGAGGGGCCGTGAGCAGTTCTTC. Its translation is CASTATSGRGREQFF.

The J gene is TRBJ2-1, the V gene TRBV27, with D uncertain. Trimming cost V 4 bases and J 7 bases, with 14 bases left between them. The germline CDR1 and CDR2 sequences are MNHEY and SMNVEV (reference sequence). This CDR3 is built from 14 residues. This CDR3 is CASSSYPSINEQFF. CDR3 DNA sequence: TGTGCCAGCAGTTCATACCCATCAATTAATGAGCAGTTCTTC.

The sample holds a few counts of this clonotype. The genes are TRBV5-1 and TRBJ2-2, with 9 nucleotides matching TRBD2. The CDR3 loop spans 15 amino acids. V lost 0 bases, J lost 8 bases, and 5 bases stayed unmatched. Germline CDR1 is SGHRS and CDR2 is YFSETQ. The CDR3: CASSLVEREAGELFF. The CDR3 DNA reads TGCGCCAGCAGCTTGGTGGAGCGGGAGGCAGGGGAGCTGTTTTTT.

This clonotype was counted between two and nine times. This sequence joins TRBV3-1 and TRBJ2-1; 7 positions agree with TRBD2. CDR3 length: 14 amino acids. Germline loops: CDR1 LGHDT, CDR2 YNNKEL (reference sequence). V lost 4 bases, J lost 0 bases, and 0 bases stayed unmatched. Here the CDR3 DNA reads TGTGCCAGCAGCCGCGGGAGCTCCTACAATGAGCAGTTCTTC. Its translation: CASSRGSSYNEQFF.

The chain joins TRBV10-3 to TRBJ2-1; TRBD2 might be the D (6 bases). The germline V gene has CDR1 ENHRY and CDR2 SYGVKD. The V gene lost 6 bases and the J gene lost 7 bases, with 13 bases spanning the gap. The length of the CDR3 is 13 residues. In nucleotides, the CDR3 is TGTGCCATCAGGGCCGAGGGAGGAAATGAGCAGTTCTTC. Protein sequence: CAIRAEGGNEQFF.

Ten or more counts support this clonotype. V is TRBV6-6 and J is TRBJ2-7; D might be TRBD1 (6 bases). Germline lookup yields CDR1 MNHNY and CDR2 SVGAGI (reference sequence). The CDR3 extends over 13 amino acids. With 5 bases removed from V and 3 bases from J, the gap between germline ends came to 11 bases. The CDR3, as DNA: TGTGCCAGCAGTAGGACAGCCGGCTACGAGCAGTACTTC. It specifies CASSRTAGYEQYF.

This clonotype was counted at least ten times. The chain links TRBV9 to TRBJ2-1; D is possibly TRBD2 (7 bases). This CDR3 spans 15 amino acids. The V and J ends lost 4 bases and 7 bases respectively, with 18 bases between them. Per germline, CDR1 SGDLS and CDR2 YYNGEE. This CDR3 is CASSQAGANSNEQFF. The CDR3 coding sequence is TGTGCCAGCAGCCAGGCGGGGGCCAATTCGAATGAGCAGTTCTTC.

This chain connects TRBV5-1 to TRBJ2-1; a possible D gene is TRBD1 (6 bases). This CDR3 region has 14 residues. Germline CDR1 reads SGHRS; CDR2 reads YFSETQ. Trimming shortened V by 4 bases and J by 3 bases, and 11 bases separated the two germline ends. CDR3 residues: CASSEVGGYNEQFF. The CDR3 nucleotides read TGCGCCAGCAGCGAGGTAGGGGGCTACAATGAGCAGTTCTTC.